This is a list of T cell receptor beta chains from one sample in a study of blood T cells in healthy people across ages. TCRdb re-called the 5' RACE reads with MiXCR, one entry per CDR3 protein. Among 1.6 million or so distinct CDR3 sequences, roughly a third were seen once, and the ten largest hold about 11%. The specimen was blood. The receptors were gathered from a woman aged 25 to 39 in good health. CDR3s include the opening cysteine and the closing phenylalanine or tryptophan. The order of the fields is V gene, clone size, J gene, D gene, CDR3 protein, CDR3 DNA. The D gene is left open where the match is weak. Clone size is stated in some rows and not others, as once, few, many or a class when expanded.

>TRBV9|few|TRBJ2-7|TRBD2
CASSVEGGGGPYEQYF
TGTGCCAGCAGCGTAGAGGGCGGGGGGGGACCCTACGAGCAGTACTTC
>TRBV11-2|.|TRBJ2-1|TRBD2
CASSLAPFGAGGLHEQFF
TGTGCCAGCAGCTTAGCCCCCTTTGGGGCGGGGGGGCTCCATGAGCAGTTCTTC
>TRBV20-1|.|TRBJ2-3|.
CSARGGTGVTDTQYF
TGCAGTGCTAGGGGTGGGACTGGGGTCACAGATACGCAGTATTTT
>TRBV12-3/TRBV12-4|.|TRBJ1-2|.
CASSLPRFAGYTF
TGTGCCAGCAGTTTACCTCGTTTTGCTGGCTACACCTTC
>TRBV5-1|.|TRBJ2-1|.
CASSLERPSPYNEQFF
TGCGCCAGCAGCTTGGAAAGGCCCAGCCCTTACAATGAGCAGTTCTTC
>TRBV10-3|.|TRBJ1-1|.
CAIRPDSARGEAFF
TGTGCCATCAGACCGGACTCCGCGAGGGGTGAAGCTTTCTTT
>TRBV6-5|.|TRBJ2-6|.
CAGSRVSGANVLTF
TGTGCGGGTAGTCGGGTGTCTGGGGCCAACGTCCTGACTTTC
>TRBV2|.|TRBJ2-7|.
CASSLRRDLNEQYF
TGTGCCAGCAGTCTACGCCGCGACCTCAACGAGCAGTACTTC
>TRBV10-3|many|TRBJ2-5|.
CAIGGDTHFTETQYF
TGTGCCATCGGAGGAGACACCCACTTTACAGAGACCCAGTACTTC
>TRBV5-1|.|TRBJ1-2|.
CASSLEENRYGYTF
TGCGCCAGCAGCTTGGAAGAGAACCGCTATGGCTACACCTTC
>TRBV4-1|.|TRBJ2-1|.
CASSQALGGRRFF
TGCGCCAGCAGCCAAGCATTGGGTGGCCGGCGGTTCTTC
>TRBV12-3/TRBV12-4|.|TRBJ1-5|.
CASSFSAGRNSNQPRHF
TGTGCCAGCAGTTTCTCGGCAGGGCGGAATAGCAATCAGCCCCGGCATTTT
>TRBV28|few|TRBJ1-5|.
CASSPIYGLTSNQPQHF
TGTGCCAGCAGTCCAATATATGGGCTGACTAGCAATCAGCCCCAGCATTTT
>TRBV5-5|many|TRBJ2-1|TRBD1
CASSPGTEYNEQFF
TGTGCCAGCAGCCCCGGGACAGAGTACAATGAGCAGTTCTTC
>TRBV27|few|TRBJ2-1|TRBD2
CASNTLAGGFGNEQFF
TGTGCCAGCAATACATTAGCGGGAGGGTTTGGGAATGAGCAGTTCTTC
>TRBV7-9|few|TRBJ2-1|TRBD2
CASSWGTSVNEQFF
TGTGCCAGCAGCTGGGGTACTAGCGTGAATGAGCAGTTCTTC
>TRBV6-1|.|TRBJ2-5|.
CASSGLGGAQETQYF
TGTGCCAGCAGTGGACTAGGGGGGGCTCAAGAGACCCAGTACTTC
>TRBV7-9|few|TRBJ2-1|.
CASSLDRVWGGGEQFF
TGTGCCAGCAGCTTAGACCGGGTCTGGGGGGGCGGTGAGCAGTTCTTC
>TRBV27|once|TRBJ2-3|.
CASSPIDAADTQYF
TGTGCCAGCAGTCCGATAGACGCTGCAGATACGCAGTATTTT
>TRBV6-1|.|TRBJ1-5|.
CASSDWGTDNQPQHF
TGTGCCAGCAGTGACTGGGGTACGGACAATCAGCCCCAGCATTTT
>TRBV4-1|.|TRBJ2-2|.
CASSQAQAAGELFF
TGCGCCAGCAGCCAAGCTCAAGCCGCCGGGGAGCTGTTTTTT
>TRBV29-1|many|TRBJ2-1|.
CSSLDRRPADNEQFF
TGCAGCTCACTAGATCGGAGACCTGCCGACAATGAGCAGTTCTTC
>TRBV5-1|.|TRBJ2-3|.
CASRDGGNTDTQYF
TGCGCCAGCAGGGACGGGGGAAACACAGATACGCAGTATTTT
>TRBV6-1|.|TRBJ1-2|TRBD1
CASSVGQGEGGYTF
TGTGCCAGCAGTGTTGGACAGGGAGAAGGCGGCTACACCTTC
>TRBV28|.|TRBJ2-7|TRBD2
CASSFGGSVPYEQYF
TGTGCCAGCAGTTTCGGCGGGAGTGTACCCTACGAGCAGTACTTC
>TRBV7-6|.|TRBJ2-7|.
CASSLVGGRYADEQYF
TGTGCCAGCAGCTTAGTTGGTGGGAGGTATGCCGACGAGCAGTACTTC
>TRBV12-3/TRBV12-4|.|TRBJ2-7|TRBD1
CASSADLTGATPYEQYF
TGTGCCAGCAGCGCAGACCTCACAGGGGCTACACCGTACGAGCAGTACTTC
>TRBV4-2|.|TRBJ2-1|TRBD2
CASNRELAYDEQFF
TGTGCCAGCAACCGGGAACTAGCGTACGATGAGCAGTTCTTC
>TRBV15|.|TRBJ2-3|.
CATSSVEGSTDTQYF
TGTGCCACCAGCAGCGTAGAGGGTAGCACAGATACGCAGTATTTT
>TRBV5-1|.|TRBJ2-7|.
CASSLGIAEFYEQYF
TGCGCCAGCAGCTTGGGGATAGCGGAATTCTACGAGCAGTACTTC
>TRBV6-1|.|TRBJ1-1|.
CASSEPTYHEAFF
TGTGCCAGCAGTGAACCGACCTACCATGAAGCTTTCTTT
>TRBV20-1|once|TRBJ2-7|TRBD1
CSARGEGQVSRYEQYF
TGCAGTGCTAGGGGTGAGGGACAGGTTAGTAGGTACGAGCAGTACTTC
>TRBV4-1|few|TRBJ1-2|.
CASSQSDSSNYGYTF
TGCGCCAGCAGCCAATCAGACAGTTCTAACTATGGCTACACCTTC
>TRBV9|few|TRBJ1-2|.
CASSVLETGSYGYTF
TGTGCCAGCAGCGTACTAGAGACAGGTTCCTATGGCTACACCTTC
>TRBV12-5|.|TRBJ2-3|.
CASGLSGLGTDTQYF
TGTGCTAGTGGTTTATCCGGGCTCGGCACAGATACGCAGTATTTT
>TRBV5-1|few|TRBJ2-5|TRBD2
CASSGRGAGEQYF
TGCGCCAGCAGCGGCCGGGGCGCGGGAGAGCAGTACTTC
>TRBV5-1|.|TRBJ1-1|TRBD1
CASSLARQGAGTEAFF
TGCGCCAGCAGCTTGGCCCGGCAGGGGGCGGGGACTGAAGCTTTCTTT